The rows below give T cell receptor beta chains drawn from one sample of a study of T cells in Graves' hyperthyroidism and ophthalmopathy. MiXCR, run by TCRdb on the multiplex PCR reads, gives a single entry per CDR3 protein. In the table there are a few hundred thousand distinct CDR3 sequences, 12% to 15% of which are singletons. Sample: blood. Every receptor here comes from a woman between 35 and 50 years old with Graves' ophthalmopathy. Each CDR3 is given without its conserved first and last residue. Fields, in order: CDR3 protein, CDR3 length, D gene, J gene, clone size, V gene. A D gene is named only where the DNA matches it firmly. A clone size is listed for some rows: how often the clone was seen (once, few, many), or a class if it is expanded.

cdr3_aa: ASSFQDVWGHEQY; cdr3_length: 13; d_call: -; j_call: TRBJ2-7; clone_size: many; v_call: TRBV11-3
cdr3_aa: ASSELGRDTGELF; cdr3_length: 13; d_call: -; j_call: TRBJ2-2; clone_size: -; v_call: TRBV9
cdr3_aa: ASSKQRTSGNTIY; cdr3_length: 13; d_call: -; j_call: TRBJ1-3; clone_size: many; v_call: TRBV2
cdr3_aa: ASTMTGSSDGYT; cdr3_length: 12; d_call: -; j_call: TRBJ1-2; clone_size: many; v_call: TRBV6-1
cdr3_aa: ATSSEGGRETQY; cdr3_length: 12; d_call: -; j_call: TRBJ2-5; clone_size: many; v_call: TRBV24-1
cdr3_aa: ASSRDGGSGEQY; cdr3_length: 12; d_call: -; j_call: TRBJ2-7; clone_size: few; v_call: TRBV7-6
cdr3_aa: ASSLRDPRDEQF; cdr3_length: 12; d_call: -; j_call: TRBJ2-1; clone_size: few; v_call: TRBV27
cdr3_aa: SVPPSTAGANYGYT; cdr3_length: 14; d_call: -; j_call: TRBJ1-2; clone_size: -; v_call: TRBV29-1
cdr3_aa: ASSLSGGRNNEQF; cdr3_length: 13; d_call: -; j_call: TRBJ2-1; clone_size: many; v_call: TRBV7-2
cdr3_aa: ASSLGWLGELF; cdr3_length: 11; d_call: -; j_call: TRBJ2-2; clone_size: many; v_call: TRBV12-3/TRBV12-4
cdr3_aa: SARASRFRTSGTSYEQY; cdr3_length: 17; d_call: TRBD2; j_call: TRBJ2-7; clone_size: -; v_call: TRBV20-1
cdr3_aa: ASNLRDRDHQPQH; cdr3_length: 13; d_call: TRBD1; j_call: TRBJ1-5; clone_size: -; v_call: TRBV19
cdr3_aa: ASSFDNTDTQY; cdr3_length: 11; d_call: -; j_call: TRBJ2-3; clone_size: many; v_call: TRBV12-3/TRBV12-4
cdr3_aa: ASERRGGEQY; cdr3_length: 10; d_call: -; j_call: TRBJ2-7; clone_size: many; v_call: TRBV6-1
cdr3_aa: ATSRRQGSTEAF; cdr3_length: 12; d_call: TRBD1; j_call: TRBJ1-1; clone_size: many; v_call: TRBV15
cdr3_aa: ASSYVEHRGAV; cdr3_length: 11; d_call: -; j_call: TRBJ2-2; clone_size: -; v_call: TRBV6-2/TRBV6-3
cdr3_aa: SAKDREILMNTEAF; cdr3_length: 14; d_call: TRBD1; j_call: TRBJ1-1; clone_size: -; v_call: TRBV20-1
cdr3_aa: ASSYGPGFTGELF; cdr3_length: 13; d_call: -; j_call: TRBJ2-2; clone_size: many; v_call: TRBV6-2/TRBV6-3
cdr3_aa: ASSLGLGGKSNQPQH; cdr3_length: 15; d_call: -; j_call: TRBJ1-5; clone_size: -; v_call: TRBV7-9
cdr3_aa: ATSRDLAPRRDTEAF; cdr3_length: 15; d_call: -; j_call: TRBJ1-1; clone_size: few; v_call: TRBV15
cdr3_aa: SATPLAGTYEQY; cdr3_length: 12; d_call: TRBD2; j_call: TRBJ2-7; clone_size: many; v_call: TRBV20-1